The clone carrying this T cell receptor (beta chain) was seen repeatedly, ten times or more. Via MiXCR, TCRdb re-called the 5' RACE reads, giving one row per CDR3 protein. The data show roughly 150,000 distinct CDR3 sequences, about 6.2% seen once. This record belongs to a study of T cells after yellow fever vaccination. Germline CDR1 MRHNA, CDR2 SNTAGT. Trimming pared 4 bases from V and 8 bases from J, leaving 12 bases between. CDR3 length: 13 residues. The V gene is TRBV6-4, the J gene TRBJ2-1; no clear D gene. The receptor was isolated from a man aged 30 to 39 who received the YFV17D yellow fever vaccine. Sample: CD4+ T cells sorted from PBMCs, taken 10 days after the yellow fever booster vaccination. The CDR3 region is CASSVILDDEQFF. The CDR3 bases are TGTGCCAGCAGTGTAATTCTAGACGATGAGCAGTTCTTC.